The clone carrying this T cell receptor (beta chain) occurred a few times. Germline values: CDR1 LNHNV, CDR2 YYDKDF (reference sequence). The CDR3 has 12 amino acids. With 5 bases removed from V and 12 bases from J, the gap between germline ends came to 11 bases. Original analysis: Researchers report that nucleated cell counts were estimated from reference gene primer amplification. Clones were read by immunoSEQ multiplex PCR, and TCRdb kept only the in-frame ones, dropping some. The V and J calls and clone size are taken from that table; D and trimming were inferred from the DNA. The data show roughly 290,000 clones, more than 80% seen once. Seattle patient enrollment occurred during active infection, with longitudinal follow-up thereafter. The source of the sample is a study of blood T cell repertoires in COVID-19. Study in general: Whether acute or convalescent, the COVID-19 samples came from the United States, Italy and Spain.

Source material: peripheral blood. This sequence was found in a woman in her twenties or thirties with COVID-19, enrolled during active disease. This chain joins TRBV15 and TRBJ1-6; D perhaps matches TRBD1 (6 bases). CDR3 amino acids: CATSPQGRPLHF. The CDR3 region has the DNA TGTGCCACCAGCCCGCAGGGGAGACCCCTCCACTTT.